This T cell receptor beta chain was identified during a study of beta chain features in type 1 diabetes. Study outcomes and limitations: People with Type 1 diabetes carried modestly yet significantly shorter TCRB CDR3s in all four CD4+ subsets.

Expressed TCRB transcripts were sequenced after all isolated RNA was converted to cDNA. The average output of naive, central memory and regulatory T cell samples was several million reads. Here immunoSEQ multiplex PCR was the method, and the copy in TCRdb shows in-frame clones only, minus some. The table records roughly 250,000 clones, roughly 21% of them present only once. This clone has a handful of counts. What it recognizes is unknown. The TCR sequence derives from a woman between 40 and 50 years old with type 1 diabetes. The material sequenced was naive CD4+ T cells from blood.

CDR3 sequence (DNA): TGTGCCAGCAGTACAACATACGCTGAAGCTTTCTTT. This encodes CASSTTYAEAFF. J is TRBJ1-1 and V is TRBV2; D ambiguous. The germline V gene has CDR1 SNHLY and CDR2 FYNNEI. The CDR3 is 12 amino acids. The V and J ends lost 5 bases and 6 bases respectively, with 10 bases between them.